Below, 7 T cell receptor beta chains from the same sample are listed, as sequenced in a study of vaccination and CD4 T cells after COVID-19. Cultured CD4+ T-cell DNA underwent Oncomine TCR Beta short-read sequencing. TCRdb reprocessed the PCR reads with MiXCR, giving one entry per CDR3 protein. The sample contains about 9,100 distinct CDR3 sequences, approximately 60% of which appear only once. Their antigen targets remain unknown. Treatment noted: approximately 11-day PBMC culture with coronavirus spike peptide pools or control peptides (ViraFEST assay). The sequencing used cultured CD4+ T cells from blood, collected after SARS-CoV-2 vaccination. The receptors originated from a human donor with COVID-19.

This chain links TRBV11-2 with TRBJ2-7, with 7 bases aligning to TRBD1. The CDR3 is made up of 13 amino acids. The germline CDR1 and CDR2 sequences are SGHAT and FQNNGV. V was clipped by 5 bases and J by 6 bases; unmatched bases: 7. The CDR3 loop reads CASSPGGALEQYF. The CDR3 DNA follows: TGTGCCAGCAGCCCAGGGGGAGCCCTCGAGCAGTACTTC.

The V gene is TRBV7-2, the J gene TRBJ2-3; 13 bases are a match to TRBD2. Germline lookup yields CDR1 SGHTA and CDR2 FQGNSA. V shed 6 bases and J 2 bases; nucleotides not matched to a gene: 8. The CDR3 sequence is 17 residues long. The CDR3 spells CASRDGLAGAPTDTQYF. The CDR3 DNA reads TGTGCCAGCAGGGATGGACTAGCGGGGGCCCCCACAGATACGCAGTATTTT.

The rearrangement uses TRBV7-2 and TRBJ1-6, with 8 bases fitting TRBD1. Losses at the gene ends were 3 bases for V and 9 bases for J; bases not matched to a gene: 7. The CDR3 has 15 residues. The germline CDR1 and CDR2 sequences are SGHTA and FQGNSA. The CDR3 nucleotides are TGTGCCAGCAGCTTTAAGGCCCAGGGGGCTTCACCCCTCCACTTT. It is translated as CASSFKAQGASPLHF.

This rearrangement joins TRBV15 to TRBJ1-5; D gene uncertain. V gave up 1 base and J gave up 3 bases, with 10 bases separating them. Germline loops: CDR1 LNHNV, CDR2 YYDKDF (reference sequence). This CDR3 has 15 amino acids. Here the CDR3 reads CATSRGVGPNQPQHF. In nucleotides, the CDR3 is TGTGCCACCAGCAGAGGGGTCGGGCCCAATCAGCCCCAGCATTTT. Supplemented by reference TRBV15 and TRBJ1-5, the full variable domain reads DAMVIQNPRYQVTQFGKPVTLSCSQTLNHNVMYWYQQKSSQAPKLLFHYYDKDFNNEADTPDNFQSRRPNTSFCFLDIRSPGLGDTAMYLCATSRGVGPNQPQHFGDGTRLSIL.

The chain has TRBV28 and TRBJ1-1, with D maybe TRBD1 (5 bases). This CDR3 contains 11 residues. Trimming cost V 6 bases and J 11 bases, with 13 bases left between them. Germline V CDR1 and CDR2: MDHEN, SYDVKM. This CDR3 reads CASSPAGVAFF. The DNA for the CDR3 is TGTGCCAGCAGCCCGGCGGGGGTTGCTTTCTTT.

The chain combines TRBV11-2 with TRBJ1-6; weak D call: TRBD1 (5 bases). V was shortened by 5 bases and J by 2 bases, with 19 bases between the two germline ends. Germline CDR1 SGHAT, CDR2 FQNNGV. The CDR3 totals 18 residues. CDR3 in amino acids: CASSPSGNEGPYNSPLHF. The CDR3 DNA follows: TGTGCCAGCAGCCCCTCGGGTAACGAGGGACCCTATAATTCACCCCTCCACTTT.

The chain has TRBV6-5 and TRBJ2-1; unclear D gene. There are 11 residues in the CDR3. CDR1 MNHEY and CDR2 SVGAGI come from the germline V gene. Between the trimmed V and J ends, which lost 2 bases and 9 bases, there was a span of 5 bases. CDR3 in DNA: TGTGCCAGCAGTTACCTGGGTGAGCAGTTCTTC. Translation: CASSYLGEQFF.